The T cell receptor (beta chain) under discussion was sequenced for a study of T cells in Graves' hyperthyroidism and ophthalmopathy. Study outcomes and limitations: Ophthalmopathy stood apart from stable hyperthyroidism in a 13 V-J model.

Researchers amplified the TCR beta CDR3 regions from RNA transcripts. Carried out on the TCR CDR3, a first-round RT-PCR used the HTBI primer set. Using its own MiXCR run on the multiplex PCR reads, TCRdb lists one record per CDR3 protein. The sample records some 510,000 distinct CDR3 sequences, about 43% being singletons. For the diagnoses, clinical symptoms, serum thyroxine and TRAb, thyroid ultrasound and orbital computed tomography were used. This clonotype was found a few times. What it recognizes is unknown. The CDR3 has 12 residues. V was shortened by 4 bases and J by 5 bases, with 9 bases between the two germline ends. Germline loops: CDR1 SGDLS, CDR2 YYNGEE.

The sample taken for sequencing was peripheral blood or thyroid tissue (not recorded which). This TCR derives from a woman in her late teens or twenties with Graves' hyperthyroidism. The chain carries TRBV9 and TRBJ2-5; D unresolved. CDR3 sequence reads: CASSPAFETQYF. CDR3 bases: TGTGCCAGCAGCCCAGCTTTCGAGACCCAGTACTTC.